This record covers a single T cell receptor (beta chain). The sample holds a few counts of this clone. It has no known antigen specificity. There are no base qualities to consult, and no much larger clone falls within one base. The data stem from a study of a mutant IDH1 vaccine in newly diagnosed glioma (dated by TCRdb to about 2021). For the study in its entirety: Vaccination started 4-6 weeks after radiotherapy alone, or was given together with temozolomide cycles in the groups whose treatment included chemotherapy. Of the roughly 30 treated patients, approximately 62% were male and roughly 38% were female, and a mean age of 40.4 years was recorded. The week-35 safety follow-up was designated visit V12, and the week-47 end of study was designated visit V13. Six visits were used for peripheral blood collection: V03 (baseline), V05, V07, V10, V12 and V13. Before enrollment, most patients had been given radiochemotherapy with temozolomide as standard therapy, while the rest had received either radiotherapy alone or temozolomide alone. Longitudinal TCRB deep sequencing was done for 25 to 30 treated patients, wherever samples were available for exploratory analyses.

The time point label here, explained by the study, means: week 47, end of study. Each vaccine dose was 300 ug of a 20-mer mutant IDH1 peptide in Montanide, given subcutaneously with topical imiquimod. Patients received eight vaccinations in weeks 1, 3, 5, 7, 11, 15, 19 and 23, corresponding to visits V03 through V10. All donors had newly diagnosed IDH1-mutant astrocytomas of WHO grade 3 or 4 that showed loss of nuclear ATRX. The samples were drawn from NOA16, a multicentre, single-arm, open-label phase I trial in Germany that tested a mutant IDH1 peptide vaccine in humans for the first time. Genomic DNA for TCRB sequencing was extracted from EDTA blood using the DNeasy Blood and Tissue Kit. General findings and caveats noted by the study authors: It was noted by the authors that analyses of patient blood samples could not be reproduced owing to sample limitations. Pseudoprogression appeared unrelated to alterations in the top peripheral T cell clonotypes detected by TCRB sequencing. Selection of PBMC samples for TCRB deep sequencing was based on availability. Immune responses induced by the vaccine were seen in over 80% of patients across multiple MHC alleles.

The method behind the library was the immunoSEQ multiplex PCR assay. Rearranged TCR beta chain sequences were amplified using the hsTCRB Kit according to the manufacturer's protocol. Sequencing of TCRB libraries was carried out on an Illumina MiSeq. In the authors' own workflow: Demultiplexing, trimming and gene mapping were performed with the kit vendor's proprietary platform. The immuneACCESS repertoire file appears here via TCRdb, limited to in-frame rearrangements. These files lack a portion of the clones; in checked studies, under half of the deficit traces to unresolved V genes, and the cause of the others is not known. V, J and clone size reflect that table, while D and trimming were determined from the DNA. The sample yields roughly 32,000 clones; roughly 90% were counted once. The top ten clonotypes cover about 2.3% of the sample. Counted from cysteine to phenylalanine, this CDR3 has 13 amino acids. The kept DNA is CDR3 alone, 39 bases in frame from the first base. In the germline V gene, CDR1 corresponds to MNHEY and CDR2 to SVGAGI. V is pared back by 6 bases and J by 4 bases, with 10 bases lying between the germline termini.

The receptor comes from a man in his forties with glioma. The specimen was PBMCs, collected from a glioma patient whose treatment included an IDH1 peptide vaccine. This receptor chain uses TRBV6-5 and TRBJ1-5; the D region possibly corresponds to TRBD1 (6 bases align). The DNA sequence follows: TGTGCCAGCAGACTTGACAGGAATCAGCCCCAGCATTTT. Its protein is CASRLDRNQPQHF.